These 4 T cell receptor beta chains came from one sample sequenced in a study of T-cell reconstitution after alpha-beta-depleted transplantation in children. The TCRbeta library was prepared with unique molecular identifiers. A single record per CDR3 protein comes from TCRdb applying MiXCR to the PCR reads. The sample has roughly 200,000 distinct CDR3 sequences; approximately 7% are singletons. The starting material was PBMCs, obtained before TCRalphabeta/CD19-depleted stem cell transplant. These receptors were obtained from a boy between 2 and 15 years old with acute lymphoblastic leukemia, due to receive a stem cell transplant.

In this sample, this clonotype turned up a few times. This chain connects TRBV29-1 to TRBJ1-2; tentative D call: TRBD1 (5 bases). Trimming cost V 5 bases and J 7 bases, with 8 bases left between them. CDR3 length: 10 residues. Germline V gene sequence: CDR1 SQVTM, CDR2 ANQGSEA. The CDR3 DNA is TGCAGCGTTCCAGGGAGTGGCTACACCTTC. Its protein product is CSVPGSGYTF.

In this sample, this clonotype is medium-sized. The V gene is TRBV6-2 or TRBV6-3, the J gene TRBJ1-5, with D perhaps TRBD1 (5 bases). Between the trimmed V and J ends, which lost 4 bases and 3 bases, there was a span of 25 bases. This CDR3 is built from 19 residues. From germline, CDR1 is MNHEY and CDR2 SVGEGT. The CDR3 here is CASSFFLRNQGGYNQPQHF. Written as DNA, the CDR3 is TGTGCCAGCAGTTTTTTTTTGAGAAACCAGGGTGGCTACAATCAGCCCCAGCATTTT.

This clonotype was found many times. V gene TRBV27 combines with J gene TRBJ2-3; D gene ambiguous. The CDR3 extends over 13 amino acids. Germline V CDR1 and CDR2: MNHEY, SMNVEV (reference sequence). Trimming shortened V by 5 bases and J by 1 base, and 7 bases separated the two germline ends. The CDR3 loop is CASSPLGTDTQYF. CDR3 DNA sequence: TGTGCCAGCAGTCCGTTAGGCACAGATACGCAGTATTTT.

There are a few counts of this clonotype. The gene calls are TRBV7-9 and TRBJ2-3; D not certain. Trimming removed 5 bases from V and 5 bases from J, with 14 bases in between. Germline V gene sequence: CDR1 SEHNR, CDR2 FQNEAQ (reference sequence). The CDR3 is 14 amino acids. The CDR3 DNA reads TGTGCCAGCAGCCCACACATAATACAAGATACGCAGTATTTT. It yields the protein CASSPHIIQDTQYF.